This T cell receptor (beta chain) was sequenced in a study of shared clonotypes between healthy human individuals. Clones were sequenced by immunoSEQ multiplex PCR, and TCRdb holds only the in-frame ones, with some missing. The sample records 450,000 or so clones, 60% to 80% being singletons. Trimming at V came to 6 bases and at J to 5 bases, leaving 4 bases not matched to a gene. Germline V lookup: CDR1 MGHDK, CDR2 SYGVNS. The CDR3 runs 13 residues. The TCR comes from a woman in her thirties or forties in good health. Some clones in this sample may be carry-over from other donors' samples. The chain carries TRBV25-1 and TRBJ1-5; 7 bases are shared with TRBD1. Sequences were obtained from PBMCs. CDR3 protein: CASRPGGDQPQHF. In DNA, the CDR3 is TGTGCCAGCAGACCAGGGGGAGATCAGCCCCAGCATTTT.